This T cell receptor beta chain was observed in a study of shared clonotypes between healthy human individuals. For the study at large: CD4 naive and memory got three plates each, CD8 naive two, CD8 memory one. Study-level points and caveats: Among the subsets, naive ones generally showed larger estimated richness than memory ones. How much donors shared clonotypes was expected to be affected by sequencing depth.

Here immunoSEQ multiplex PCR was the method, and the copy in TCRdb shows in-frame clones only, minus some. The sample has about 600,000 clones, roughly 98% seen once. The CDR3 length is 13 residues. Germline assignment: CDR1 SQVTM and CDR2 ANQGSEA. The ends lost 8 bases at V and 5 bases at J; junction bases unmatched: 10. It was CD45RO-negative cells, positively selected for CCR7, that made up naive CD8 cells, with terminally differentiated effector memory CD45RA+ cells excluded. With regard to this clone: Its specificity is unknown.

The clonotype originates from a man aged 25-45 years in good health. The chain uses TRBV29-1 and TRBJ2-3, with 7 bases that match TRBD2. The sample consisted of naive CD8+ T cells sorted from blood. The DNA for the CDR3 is TGCAGCCCCTTGGCGGGAGCGGGAGATACGCAGTATTTT. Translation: CSPLAGAGDTQYF.